Shown below are 32 T cell receptor beta chains from a single sample sequenced in a study of blood T cells in healthy people across ages. It was with a sample-barcoded 5' primer and a J-beta primer mix that a second PCR of about 6 to 11 cycles was run. From the 5' RACE reads, TCRdb called clonotypes with MiXCR, one entry per CDR3 protein. The sample shows 890,000 or so distinct CDR3 sequences, 55% to 65% of them seen only once. The sequencing sample was made of blood. Every receptor here comes from a man aged 25 to 45 in good health.

The CDR3 sequence is CAGGASGSGNYEQYF. For the CDR3, the DNA is TGTGCCGGCGGGGCTAGCGGGAGTGGGAACTACGAGCAGTACTTC. This chain joins TRBV6-1 and TRBJ2-7; 10 nucleotides match TRBD2. V lost 11 bases, J lost 3 bases, and 13 bases stayed unmatched. This CDR3 is 15 amino acids long. CDR1 and CDR2 (germline): MNHNS, SASEGT.

The rearrangement links TRBV9 to TRBJ1-4, with TRBD1 matching over 10 bases. The CDR3 is 16 residues long. J gave up 14 bases and V 3 bases, and 16 bases lay outside the gene matches. Germline V gene sequence: CDR1 SGDLS, CDR2 YYNGEE. CDR3 sequence (DNA): TGTGCCAGCAGCGAGTCGGGGGGACAGGGGCCCCAGTTGCTGTTTTTT. Translation: CASSESGGQGPQLLFF.

The rearrangement links TRBV29-1 to TRBJ2-1; TRBD1 or TRBD2 may be the D gene (5 bases each). Between the trimmed V and J ends, which lost 7 bases and 2 bases, there was a span of 12 bases. The CDR3 has 13 amino acids. Germline assignment: CDR1 SQVTM and CDR2 ANQGSEA. Here the CDR3 DNA reads TGCAGCGAGATCTGGGGGACCTACAATGAGCAGTTCTTC. This translates into CSEIWGTYNEQFF.

This sequence joins TRBV9 and TRBJ1-6; 7 nucleotides line up with TRBD1. Germline V gene sequence: CDR1 SGDLS, CDR2 YYNGEE. The CDR3 covers 15 residues. Germline trimming cut 4 bases from V and 5 bases from J; bases unmatched to any gene: 6. CDR3 amino acids: CASSPRDSHNSPLHF. The CDR3 DNA sequence: TGTGCCAGCAGCCCCCGGGACAGCCATAATTCACCCCTCCACTTT.

V is TRBV6-5 and J is TRBJ1-6; 8 positions agree with TRBD1. CDR3 length: 17 residues. The junction had 16 bases not matched to a gene; V was cut back by 5 bases and J by 10 bases. From germline, CDR1 is MNHEY and CDR2 SVGAGI. As DNA, the CDR3 is TGTGCCAGCAGTCCTCGACAGGGGCCTGGGGTAGGATCACCCCTCCACTTT. Encoded protein: CASSPRQGPGVGSPLHF.

The CDR3 bases are TGTGCCAGCAGCTTAGCGCAAGGGGGGGCAGGATATGGCTACACCTTC. This encodes CASSLAQGGAGYGYTF. The chain couples TRBV7-2 to TRBJ1-2; D possibly corresponds to TRBD1 (6 bases). Germline V lookup: CDR1 SGHTA, CDR2 FQGNSA. The CDR3 sequence is 16 residues long. Trimming took off 0 bases at V and 5 bases at J, with 16 bases between the two ends.

This clonotype appeared a few times. The chain carries TRBV10-3 and TRBJ2-1; TRBD1 aligns across 8 bases. V was pared by 7 bases and J by 8 bases, with 10 bases of the junction left unmatched. This CDR3 contains 14 residues. CDR1 is ENHRY and CDR2 is SYGVKD in the germline V gene. This CDR3 reads CAITYQGAVDEQFF. The CDR3 DNA reads TGTGCCATCACTTATCAGGGGGCAGTCGATGAGCAGTTCTTC.

The chain uses TRBV4-2 and TRBJ1-4; no clear D. The germline V gene encodes CDR1 LGHNA and CDR2 YNFKEQ. The CDR3 is 15 amino acids. V dropped 4 bases and J dropped 5 bases, with 14 bases sitting between them. CDR3 protein: CASSRGTGGNEKLFF. In DNA form, the CDR3 reads TGTGCCAGCAGCCGCGGAACCGGAGGGAATGAAAAACTGTTTTTT.

The chain has TRBV10-3 and TRBJ2-5; D is perhaps TRBD2 (5 bases). The CDR3 sequence is 16 residues long. Per the germline V gene, CDR1 is ENHRY and CDR2 is SYGVKD. V lost 3 bases and J lost 2, with 16 bases in between. This CDR3 is CAISDMGSNIQETQYF. Here the CDR3 DNA reads TGTGCCATCAGTGACATGGGGAGTAACATTCAAGAGACCCAGTACTTC.

V usage is TRBV7-9 and J usage is TRBJ2-1; 8 bases are shared with TRBD2. CDR1 and CDR2 (germline): SEHNR, FQNEAQ (reference sequence). The ends lost 5 bases at V and 1 base at J; junction bases unmatched: 19. This CDR3 comprises 20 residues. Here the CDR3 DNA reads TGTGCCAGCAGCCTATCTATTAGGACCGTAGCGGGGAGGTCCTACAATGAGCAGTTCTTC. Protein: CASSLSIRTVAGRSYNEQFF.

The CDR3 protein is CASSLEEYNSPLHF. CDR3 bases: TGTGCCAGCAGCTTAGAGGAATACAATTCACCCCTCCACTTT. The genes are TRBV7-2 and TRBJ1-6; the D is unclear. The CDR3 extends over 14 amino acids. The germline V gene has CDR1 SGHTA and CDR2 FQGNSA. V lost 1 base to trimming and J lost 7 bases, with 8 bases between them. Together with reference TRBV7-2 and TRBJ1-6, the CDR3 gives the full variable domain: GAGVSQSPSNKVTEKGKDVELRCDPISGHTALYWYRQSLGQGLEFLIYFQGNSAPDKSGLPSDRFSAERTGGSVSTLTIQRTQQEDSAVYLCASSLEEYNSPLHFGNGTRLTVT.

The J gene is TRBJ2-3, the V gene TRBV7-3; 7 positions agree with TRBD2. The trim removed 2 bases at V and 4 bases at J, leaving 6 bases unmatched. The CDR3 has 15 residues. The germline V gene has CDR1 SGHTA and CDR2 FQGTGA. The CDR3 loop is CASSLGGVFPDTQYF. The CDR3 DNA reads as TGTGCCAGCAGCTTAGGGGGGGTTTTTCCAGATACGCAGTATTTT.

This clonotype appeared a few times. This chain connects TRBV7-8 to TRBJ1-2; weak D call: TRBD1 (5 bases). CDR1 is SGHVS, CDR2 FQNEAQ, per germline. The V and J ends lost 2 bases and 8 bases respectively, with 9 bases between them. The CDR3 extends over 12 amino acids. CDR3 nucleotide sequence: TGTGCCAGCAGCTTACTTGGGGACGGCTACACCTTC. Protein sequence: CASSLLGDGYTF.

This rearrangement joins TRBV7-9 to TRBJ1-2, with TRBD1 as a possible D gene (6 bases). Germline values: CDR1 SEHNR, CDR2 FQNEAQ (reference sequence). V was trimmed by 2 bases and J by 8 bases, leaving 15 bases between them. This CDR3 spans 14 amino acids. The CDR3 is CASSLKNRVSGYTF. The CDR3 DNA sequence: TGTGCCAGCAGCTTAAAAAACAGGGTTAGCGGCTACACCTTC.

The chain combines TRBV7-2 with TRBJ2-7; 7 bases map to TRBD1. The germline CDR1 and CDR2 sequences are SGHTA and FQGNSA. Trimming cost V 2 bases and J 5 bases; bases outside gene matches: 12. The CDR3 consists of 16 residues. CDR3 in DNA: TGTGCCAGCAGCTTATCGTCCGGACAGGAGCGCAACGAGCAGTACTTC. Amino acid sequence: CASSLSSGQERNEQYF.

This clonotype was seen a few times. This chain joins TRBV25-1 and TRBJ1-2; no reliable D call. The CDR3 covers 11 residues. CDR1 and CDR2 (germline): MGHDK, SYGVNS. V was trimmed by 3 bases and J by 7 bases, leaving 6 bases between them. The DNA of the CDR3 is TGTGCCAGCAGTGAGGGATTTGGCTACACCTTC. Its protein is CASSEGFGYTF.

The V gene is TRBV24-1, the J gene TRBJ2-3; perhaps TRBD1 as D (6 bases). The CDR3 covers 13 residues. Between the trimmed V and J ends, which lost 1 base and 8 bases, there was a span of 9 bases. The germline gives CDR1 KGHDR, CDR2 SFDVKD. The CDR3 loop is CATSDLGGLTQYF. CDR3 coding DNA: TGTGCCACCAGTGATTTAGGGGGTCTTACGCAGTATTTT.

The chain carries TRBV3-1 and TRBJ2-1; D is perhaps TRBD2 (6 bases). The CDR3 totals 16 residues. Germline lookup yields CDR1 LGHDT and CDR2 YNNKEL (reference sequence). V was clipped by 1 base and J by 1 base, with 11 bases between them. CDR3 in DNA: TGTGCCAGCAGCCAAGGTCTAGCGCCGTCCTACAATGAGCAGTTCTTC. This encodes CASSQGLAPSYNEQFF.

This clonotype was seen a few times. This rearrangement joins TRBV20-1 to TRBJ2-3; D perhaps matches TRBD2 (6 bases). CDR1 is DFQATT and CDR2 is SNEGSKA in the germline V gene (reference sequence). V dropped 1 base and J dropped 2 bases, with 16 bases sitting between them. This CDR3 has 16 amino acids. CDR3 region: CSARARAGLTTDTQYF. The CDR3 bases are TGCAGTGCTAGAGCCCGGGCGGGGTTAACCACAGATACGCAGTATTTT.

The chain combines TRBV7-9 with TRBJ2-1, with TRBD2 as a possible D gene (7 bases). The ends were cut back, 7 bases at V and 15 bases at J, with 19 bases in the middle. Germline lookup yields CDR1 SEHNR and CDR2 FQNEAQ (reference sequence). CDR3 length: 12 amino acids. CDR3 nucleotides: TGTGCCAGCACCGGAGGGGGGGATCTATGGTTCTTC. Translation: CASTGGGDLWFF.

The chain combines TRBV7-2 with TRBJ2-4; 9 bases line up with TRBD2. Trimming cost V 2 bases and J 0 bases; bases outside gene matches: 8. From germline, CDR1 is SGHTA and CDR2 FQGNSA. This CDR3 region has 18 residues. CDR3 in DNA: TGTGCCAGCAGCTTATGGGCTAGCGGGGTACTAGCCAAAAACATTCAGTACTTC. Amino acid sequence: CASSLWASGVLAKNIQYF.

There are a few counts of this clonotype. This chain links TRBV29-1 with TRBJ1-2, with a possible D match to TRBD1 (5 bases). From germline, CDR1 is SQVTM and CDR2 ANQGSEA. The ends were cut back, 4 bases at V and 4 bases at J, with 16 bases in the middle. This CDR3 comprises 14 residues. The CDR3 region is CSVAGSGDIYGYTF. CDR3 DNA: TGCAGCGTTGCGGGGTCGGGGGATATCTATGGCTACACCTTC.

This rearrangement joins TRBV5-8 to TRBJ2-1, with 7 bases lining up with TRBD2. This CDR3 region has 13 residues. Per the germline V gene, CDR1 is SGHTS and CDR2 is YDEGEE. This CDR3 reads CAGPSGPPNEQFF. The DNA for the CDR3 is TGTGCGGGGCCTAGCGGTCCCCCCAATGAGCAGTTCTTC.

The CDR3 sequence: CASSLTLDRIEAFF. CDR3 DNA sequence: TGTGCCAGCAGTCTCACCCTCGACAGGATTGAAGCTTTCTTT. The chain uses TRBV12-3 or TRBV12-4 and TRBJ1-1, with TRBD1 as a possible D gene (6 bases). V lost 5 bases and J lost 7, with 17 bases in between. The CDR3 has 14 amino acids.

The table lists this clonotype with many counts. This sequence joins TRBV2 and TRBJ2-1; TRBD1 aligns across 8 bases. The CDR3 has 13 residues. The J segment lost 5 bases and the V segment lost 5 bases, leaving 2 bases of the junction unmatched. CDR1 SNHLY and CDR2 FYNNEI come from the germline V gene. The CDR3 bases are TGTGCCAGCAGTTGGGACAGGAACAATGAGCAGTTCTTC. The encoded protein is CASSWDRNNEQFF. The whole variable domain, remainder taken from reference TRBV2 and TRBJ2-1, is EPEVTQTPSHQVTQMGQEVILRCVPISNHLYFYWYRQILGQKVEFLVSFYNNEISEKSEIFDDQFSVERPDGSNFTLKIRSTKLEDSAMYFCASSWDRNNEQFFGPGTRLTVL.

This clonotype has only a few counts. This chain connects TRBV29-1 to TRBJ2-1, with 8 bases identical to TRBD2. Germline V gene data show CDR1 as SQVTM and CDR2 as ANQGSEA. V dropped 4 bases and J dropped 10; count of bases not matched to a gene: 9. The CDR3 is made up of 13 amino acids. This chain's CDR3 is CSVVSGGAGEQFF. The DNA for the CDR3 is TGCAGCGTTGTTTCCGGGGGGGCCGGGGAGCAGTTCTTC.

The genes are TRBV5-6 and TRBJ1-2; D remains unclear. V was shortened by 4 bases and J by 4 bases, with 8 bases between the two germline ends. Germline assignment: CDR1 SGHDT and CDR2 YYEEEE. The CDR3 totals 12 residues. The CDR3 spells CASSGGSYGYTF. The CDR3 nucleotides are TGTGCCAGCAGCGGCGGCAGCTATGGCTACACCTTC.

The CDR3 sequence is CASSAPRTETQYF. CDR3 DNA: TGTGCCAGCAGCGCCCCAAGGACGGAGACCCAGTACTTC. V is TRBV9 and J is TRBJ2-5; the D is unclear. Per germline, CDR1 SGDLS and CDR2 YYNGEE. The CDR3 is made up of 13 amino acids. V was cut by 3 bases and J by 5 bases, with 11 bases left in between.

The table lists this clonotype with a few counts. The chain uses TRBV2 and TRBJ2-5, with no clear D. The end of the DNA fits TRBJ2-7 better, so the J call may be wrong. CDR3 length equals 12 residues. Germline CDR1 and CDR2: SNHLY and FYNNEI. In nucleotides, the CDR3 is TGTGCCAGCAGTTATTTAGCAGGCGAGCAGTACTTC. Translation gives CASSYLAGEQYF.

The genes are TRBV29-1 and TRBJ2-3; 14 bases are a match to TRBD2. The CDR3 is made up of 15 amino acids. With V trimmed by 6 bases and J by 2 bases, 4 bases remained unmatched. Germline V lookup: CDR1 SQVTM, CDR2 ANQGSEA. CDR3 nucleotide sequence: TGCAGCGTAGGACTAGCGGGGGGCACCACAGATACGCAGTATTTT. This sequence encodes CSVGLAGGTTDTQYF.

This clonotype was counted between two and nine times. The V gene is TRBV16, the J gene TRBJ1-1; D call uncertain. Germline CDR1 reads KGHSY; CDR2 reads FQNENV. The CDR3 extends over 12 amino acids. The V gene lost 3 bases and the J gene lost 5 bases, with 7 bases spanning the gap. The CDR3 nucleotides are TGTGCCAGCAGCCAGGTCAGAACTGAAGCTTTCTTT. It codes for CASSQVRTEAFF.

The V and J genes are TRBV28 and TRBJ2-1; D gene ambiguous. The germline V gene has CDR1 MDHEN and CDR2 SYDVKM. This CDR3 has 12 residues. Trimming took 3 bases from V and 9 from J, leaving 9 bases between them. Written as DNA, the CDR3 is TGTGCCAGCAGTTTCGAGCGTCGTGAGCAGTTCTTC. Its translation is CASSFERREQFF.